Following are 4 T cell receptor beta chains from one sample sequenced in a study of somatic mutations in cytotoxic T cells in rheumatoid arthritis. Profiling relied on immunoSEQ multiplex PCR, and the TCRdb table lists in-frame clones only, not all of them. The sample includes over 8,000 clones, under 80% seen only once; the top ten take less than 45%. Sequences were obtained from CD8+ T cells sorted from blood. All receptors derive from an adult with rheumatoid arthritis.

This rearrangement joins TRBV27 to TRBJ1-5; TRBD1 matches at 12 bases. CDR1 is MNHEY and CDR2 is SMNVEV in the germline V gene (reference sequence). Losses at the gene ends were 6 bases for V and 7 bases for J; bases not matched to a gene: 7. This CDR3 is 15 amino acids long. This chain's CDR3 is CASSTGTGGRQPQHF. The CDR3 DNA reads TGTGCCAGCAGCACTGGGACAGGGGGCAGGCAGCCCCAGCATTTT.

This clone was found a few times. The genes are TRBV29-1 and TRBJ1-1; a weak D match, TRBD1 (6 bases). The V end was cut by 6 bases, the J end by 8 bases, with 10 bases between. CDR1 and CDR2 from the germline V gene are SQVTM and ANQGSEA. This CDR3 spans 10 amino acids. This CDR3 is CSVLRGEAFF. The CDR3, as DNA: TGCAGCGTCCTCAGGGGCGAAGCTTTCTTT.

By share, this clone counts as medium-sized. The CDR3 region is CASSQDLGGTGNTEAFF. CDR3 bases: TGTGCCAGCAGCCAAGATTTGGGGGGGACAGGGAACACTGAAGCTTTCTTT. This chain links TRBV4-2 with TRBJ1-1; 8 bases match TRBD1. From germline, CDR1 is LGHNA and CDR2 YNFKEQ. Losses at the gene ends were 0 bases for V and 1 base for J; bases not matched to a gene: 7. This CDR3 region has 17 residues.

The sample holds a few counts of this clone. The chain couples TRBV7-9 to TRBJ1-4; 9 nucleotides align to TRBD1. Germline V CDR1 and CDR2: SEHNR, FQNEAQ (reference sequence). Trimming took 4 bases from V and 5 from J; bases not matched to a gene: 5. There are 15 residues in the CDR3. CDR3 amino acids: CASSSRDRENEKLFF. The CDR3, as DNA: TGTGCCAGCAGCTCCCGGGACAGGGAAAATGAAAAACTGTTTTTT. The complete variable domain, with remaining parts taken from reference TRBV7-9 and TRBJ1-4, reads DTGVSQNPRHKITKRGQNVTFRCDPISEHNRLYWYRQTLGQGPEFLTYFQNEAQLEKSRLLSDRFSAERPKGSFSTLEIQRTEQGDSAMYLCASSSRDRENEKLFFGSGTQLSVL.